These T cell receptor beta chains were read from a single sample in a study of technical replicates of blood from a handful of donors. Profiled with immunoSEQ multiplex PCR; TCRdb holds only in-frame clones, not every one. There are roughly 100,000 clones in the sample; around 96% occur only once, and approximately 0.33% lies in the top ten. Input material: T cells isolated from PBMCs. All receptors come from a human donor in good health. CDR3s include the opening cysteine and the closing phenylalanine or tryptophan. D genes are given only for firm matches. The size field is filled for only some rows; it gives once, few, many or a size class.

V	J	size	D	DNA	CDR3
TRBV27	TRBJ1-5	NA	NA	TGTGCCAGCAGTCCGACAGGATTCAATCAGCCCCAGCATTTT	CASSPTGFNQPQHF
TRBV6-5	TRBJ1-2	once	TRBD1	TGTGCCAGCCACGGGACAGATGGCTACACCTTC	CASHGTDGYTF
TRBV30	TRBJ2-7	NA	TRBD2	TGTGCCTGGAGTTCGGGACTAGCGGGAGCCTACGAGCAGTACTTC	CAWSSGLAGAYEQYF
TRBV28	TRBJ1-2	NA	TRBD1	TGTGCCAGCAGTTTTTTATCGGGGACAGGGCGCTACTATGGCTACACCTTC	CASSFLSGTGRYYGYTF
TRBV4-3	TRBJ2-1	NA	TRBD2	TGCGCCAGCAGCCAATATCTAGCGGAGTACAATGAGCAGTTCTTC	CASSQYLAEYNEQFF
TRBV7-2	TRBJ2-2	NA	NA	TGTGCCAGCTCGGGGGGCATCGGGGAGCTGTTTTTT	CASSGGIGELFF
TRBV7-2	TRBJ2-7	NA	TRBD2	TGTGCCAGCAGCTTAGTAGCGGGAGGGCCGGGCGAGCAGTACTTC	CASSLVAGGPGEQYF
TRBV12-2	TRBJ2-1	NA	NA	TGTGCAAGTCACACCGACATTTCCTACAATGAGCAGTTCTTC	CASHTDISYNEQFF
TRBV4-2	TRBJ1-5	NA	NA	TGTGCCAGCAGCCAAGATTCCGGGGGGCCCTTTAGCAATCAGCCCCAGCATTTT	CASSQDSGGPFSNQPQHF
TRBV13	TRBJ2-7	NA	NA	TGTGCCAGCAGCTTACAGGGGGGAGCCTACGAGCAGTACTTC	CASSLQGGAYEQYF
TRBV28	TRBJ2-1	NA	NA	TGTGCCAGCAGTTTAGCGGTCTCCTACAATGAGCAGTTCTTC	CASSLAVSYNEQFF
TRBV7-9	TRBJ1-2	NA	TRBD1	TGTGCCAGCAGCCGTGACAGGGCGAATGGCTACACCTTC	CASSRDRANGYTF
TRBV19	TRBJ2-5	NA	NA	TGTGCCAGTAGTATACAGAAGAAGGAGACCCAGTACTTC	CASSIQKKETQYF
TRBV7-9	TRBJ1-4	NA	TRBD1	TGTGCCAGCAGCTTAACGGGACAGGATAATGAAAAACTGTTTTTT	CASSLTGQDNEKLFF
TRBV4-3	TRBJ1-2	NA	TRBD1	TGCGCCAGCAGCCGGACAGGGGGCTATGGCTACACCTTC	CASSRTGGYGYTF
TRBV27	TRBJ2-7	NA	TRBD1	TGTGCCAGCAGTTTAGGACAGGCCTCCTACGAGCAGTACTTC	CASSLGQASYEQYF
TRBV9	TRBJ2-1	NA	NA	TGTGCCAGCAGCGCCTCTACCGCTACAGAGAGCTCCTACAATGAGCAGTTCTTC	CASSASTATESSYNEQFF
TRBV11-2	TRBJ1-2	NA	NA	TGTGCCAGCAGCTTAGTCGGCAGGGAAGGGTATGGCTACACCTTC	CASSLVGREGYGYTF
TRBV5-1	TRBJ2-1	NA	TRBD2	TGCGCCAGCAGCTTTGGGACTAGCGGGAGTAGTACCTACAATGAGCAGTTCTTC	CASSFGTSGSSTYNEQFF
TRBV19	TRBJ1-3	NA	NA	TGTGCCAGTAGTACCTCGACAGGATCTGGAAACACCATATATTTT	CASSTSTGSGNTIYF
TRBV5-1	TRBJ1-2	NA	TRBD1	TGCGCCAGCAGCTTGGCCGGGACAGGGAACGATGGCTACACCTTC	CASSLAGTGNDGYTF
TRBV7-3	TRBJ2-2	few	TRBD2	TGTGCCAGCAGCCTCGGACTAGCGGGAGCGTCCGGGGAGCTGTTTTTT	CASSLGLAGASGELFF
TRBV7-8	TRBJ2-5	NA	NA	TGTGCCAGCAGCTTAGTGTTCCGGACATTCCAAGAGACCCAGTACTTC	CASSLVFRTFQETQYF
TRBV9	TRBJ2-7	NA	TRBD1	TGTGCCAGCAGCGTAGAGGACAGGGGATCCCTCGAGCAGTACTTC	CASSVEDRGSLEQYF
TRBV7-2	TRBJ2-1	NA	TRBD2	TGTGCCAGCAGCAAGGGGACTAGCGGGATCAATGAGCAGTTCTTC	CASSKGTSGINEQFF
TRBV9	TRBJ2-7	once	TRBD1	TGTGCCAGCAGCCCGGGGACAGCAAATTCCTACGAGCAGTACTTC	CASSPGTANSYEQYF
TRBV4-3	TRBJ1-2	few	NA	TGCGCCAGCAGCCAAGATGAAGGGGCCAACTATGGCTACACCTTC	CASSQDEGANYGYTF
TRBV5-4	TRBJ2-7	NA	TRBD2	TGTGCCAGCAGCTTTGGGGTCTTAGCGGGAGGATCGTACGAGCAGTACTTC	CASSFGVLAGGSYEQYF
TRBV6-1	TRBJ2-2	NA	NA	TGTGCCAGCAGTACACGCTCCGGGGAGCTGTTTTTT	CASSTRSGELFF
TRBV11-2	TRBJ2-2	NA	NA	TGTGCCAGCAGCTTTAATGCCCCTCAGGGTACCACCGGGGAGCTGTTTTTT	CASSFNAPQGTTGELFF
TRBV4-3	TRBJ2-7	NA	TRBD1	TGCGCCAGCAGCCAATGGCGACAGGGGATGGACGAGCAGTACTTC	CASSQWRQGMDEQYF